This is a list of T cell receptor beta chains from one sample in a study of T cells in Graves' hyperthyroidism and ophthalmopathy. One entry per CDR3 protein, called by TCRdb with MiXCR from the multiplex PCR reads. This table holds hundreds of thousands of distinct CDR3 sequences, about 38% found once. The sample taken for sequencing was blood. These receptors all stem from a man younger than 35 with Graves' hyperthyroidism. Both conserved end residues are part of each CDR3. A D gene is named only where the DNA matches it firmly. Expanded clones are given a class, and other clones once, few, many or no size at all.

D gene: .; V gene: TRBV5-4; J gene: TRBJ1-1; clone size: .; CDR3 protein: CASEDMAVGMNTEAFF; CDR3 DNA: TGTGCCAGCGAGGACATGGCAGTGGGCATGAACACTGAAGCTTTCTTT
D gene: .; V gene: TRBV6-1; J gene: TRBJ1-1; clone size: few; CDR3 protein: CASSYRGGAEGTEAFF; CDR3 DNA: TGTGCCAGCAGTTATCGCGGCGGGGCGGAGGGCACTGAAGCTTTCTTT
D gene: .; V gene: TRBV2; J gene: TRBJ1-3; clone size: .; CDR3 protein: CASREEPGDSGNTIYF; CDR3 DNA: TGTGCCAGCAGGGAGGAACCAGGGGACTCTGGAAACACCATATATTTT
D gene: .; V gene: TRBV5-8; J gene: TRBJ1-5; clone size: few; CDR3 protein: CASSRIGGEQPQHF; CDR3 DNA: TGTGCCAGCAGCCGAATTGGAGGGGAGCAGCCCCAGCATTTT
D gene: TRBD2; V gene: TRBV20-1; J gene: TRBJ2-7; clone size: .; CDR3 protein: CCQTSGSGEQYF; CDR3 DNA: TGCTGTCAGACTAGCGGGAGTGGCGAGCAGTACTTC
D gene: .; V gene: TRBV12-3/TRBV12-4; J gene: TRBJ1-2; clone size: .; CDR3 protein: CASSTLGQRIYGYTF; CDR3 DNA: TGTGCCAGCAGTACCCTCGGGCAGCGAATCTATGGCTACACCTTC
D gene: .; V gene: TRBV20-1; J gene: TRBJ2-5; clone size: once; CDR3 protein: CSARDLGTERETQYF; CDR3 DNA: TGCAGTGCTAGGGACCTTGGGACTGAGAGAGAGACCCAGTACTTC
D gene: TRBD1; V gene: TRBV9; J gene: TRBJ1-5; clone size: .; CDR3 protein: CASSVRYGRPRTGRSNQPQHF; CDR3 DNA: TGTGCCAGCAGCGTAAGGTACGGGAGACCACGGACAGGGAGGAGCAATCAGCCCCAGCATTTT
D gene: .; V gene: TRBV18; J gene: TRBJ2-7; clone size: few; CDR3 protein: CASSPGGPEQYF; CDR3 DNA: TGTGCCAGCTCACCTGGGGGGCCCGAGCAGTACTTC
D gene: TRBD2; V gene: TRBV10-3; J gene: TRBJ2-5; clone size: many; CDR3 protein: CAISSGLAGRSQETQYF; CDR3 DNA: TGTGCCATCAGTAGCGGACTAGCGGGGCGGAGCCAAGAGACCCAGTACTTC
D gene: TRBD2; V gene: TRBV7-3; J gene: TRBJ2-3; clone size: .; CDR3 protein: CASSLTGGTDTQYF; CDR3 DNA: TGTGCCAGCAGCTTAACGGGAGGGACAGATACGCAGTATTTT
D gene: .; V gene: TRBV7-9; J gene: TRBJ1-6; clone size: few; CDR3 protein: CASSQVKNNSPLHF; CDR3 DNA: TGTGCCAGCAGCCAAGTCAAGAATAATTCACCCCTCCACTTT
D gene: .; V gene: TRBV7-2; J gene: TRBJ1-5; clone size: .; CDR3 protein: CASSLIGQGEPQHF; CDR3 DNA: TGTGCCAGCAGCTTAATAGGGCAGGGAGAGCCCCAGCATTTT
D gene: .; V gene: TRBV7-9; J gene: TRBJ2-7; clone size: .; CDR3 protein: CASREGQSSYEQYF; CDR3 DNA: TGTGCCAGCAGGGAGGGACAGTCCTCCTACGAGCAGTACTTC
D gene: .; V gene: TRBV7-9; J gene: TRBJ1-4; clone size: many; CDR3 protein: CASSLKNEGQKLFF; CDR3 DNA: TGTGCCAGCAGCTTAAAGAATGAAGGACAGAAACTGTTTTTT
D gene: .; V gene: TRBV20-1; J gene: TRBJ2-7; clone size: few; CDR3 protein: CSAREGGAYEQYF; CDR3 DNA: TGCAGTGCTAGAGAAGGCGGGGCCTACGAGCAGTACTTC
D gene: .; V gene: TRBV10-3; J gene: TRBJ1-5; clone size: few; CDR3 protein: CASTTGGAQANQPQHF; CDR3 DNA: TGTGCCAGCACCACGGGGGGGGCACAGGCTAATCAGCCCCAGCATTTT
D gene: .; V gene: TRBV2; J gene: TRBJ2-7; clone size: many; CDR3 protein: CASSEALSPPYF; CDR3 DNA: TGTGCCAGCAGTGAAGCGCTTAGTCCCCCGTACTTC
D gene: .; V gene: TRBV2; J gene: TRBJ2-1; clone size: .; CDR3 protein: CASSDVLEGQFF; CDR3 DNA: TGTGCCAGCAGTGATGTTCTGGAGGGGCAGTTCTTC
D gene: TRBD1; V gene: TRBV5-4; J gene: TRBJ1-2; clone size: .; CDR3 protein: CASSVEDRVPGYTF; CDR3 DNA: TGTGCCAGCAGCGTTGAGGACAGGGTACCCGGCTACACCTTC
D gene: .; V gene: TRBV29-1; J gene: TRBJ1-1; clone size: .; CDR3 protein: CSVVPQLMRDTEAFF; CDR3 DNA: TGCAGCGTTGTACCGCAGCTCATGAGGGACACTGAAGCTTTCTTT
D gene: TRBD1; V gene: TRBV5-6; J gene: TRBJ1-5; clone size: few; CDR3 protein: CASSVQGARQPQHF; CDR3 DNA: TGTGCCAGCAGCGTACAGGGGGCAAGGCAGCCCCAGCATTTT
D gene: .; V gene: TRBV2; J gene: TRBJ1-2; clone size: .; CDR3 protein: CASGGLAGGDYGYTF; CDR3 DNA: TGTGCCAGCGGGGGACTAGCGGGGGGAGACTATGGCTACACCTTC
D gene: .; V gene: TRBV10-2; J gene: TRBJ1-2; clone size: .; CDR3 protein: CASSLERGNFNYGYTF; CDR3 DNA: TGTGCCAGCAGCTTGGAGAGGGGGAATTTCAACTATGGCTACACCTTC
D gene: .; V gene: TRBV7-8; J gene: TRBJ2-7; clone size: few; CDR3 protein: CASSFSGLPYEQYF; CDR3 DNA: TGTGCCAGCAGCTTCTCCGGGCTGCCCTACGAGCAGTACTTC
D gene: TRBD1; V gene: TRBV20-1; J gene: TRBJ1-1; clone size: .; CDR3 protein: CSVSGGTGNTEAFF; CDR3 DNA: TGCAGTGTTAGTGGCGGGACAGGGAACACTGAAGCTTTCTTT
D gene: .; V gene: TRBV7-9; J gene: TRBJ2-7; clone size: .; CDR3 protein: CASSHDRTPWEQYF; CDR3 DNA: TGTGCCAGCAGCCACGACAGGACCCCTTGGGAGCAGTACTTC
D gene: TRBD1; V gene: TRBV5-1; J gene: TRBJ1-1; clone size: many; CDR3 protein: CASSFGDRPNTEAFF; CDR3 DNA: TGCGCCAGCAGCTTCGGGGACAGGCCGAACACTGAAGCTTTCTTT
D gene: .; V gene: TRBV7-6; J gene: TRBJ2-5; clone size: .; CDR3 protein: CASSLGTQEAQYF; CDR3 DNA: TGTGCCAGCAGCTTAGGCACCCAAGAGGCCCAGTACTTC
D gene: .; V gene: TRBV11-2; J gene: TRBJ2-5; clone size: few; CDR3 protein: CASSLDFLAEYQETQYF; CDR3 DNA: TGTGCCAGCAGCTTAGATTTTCTAGCAGAGTACCAAGAGACCCAGTACTTC
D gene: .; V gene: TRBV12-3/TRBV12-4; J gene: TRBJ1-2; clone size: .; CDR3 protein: CASSSSTGSGYGYTF; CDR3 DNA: TGTGCCAGCAGTAGCTCCACAGGGTCCGGCTATGGCTACACCTTC
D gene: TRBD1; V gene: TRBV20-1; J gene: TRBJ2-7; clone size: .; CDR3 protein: CSAGTGNYEQYF; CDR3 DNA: TGCAGTGCTGGGACAGGGAACTACGAGCAGTACTTC
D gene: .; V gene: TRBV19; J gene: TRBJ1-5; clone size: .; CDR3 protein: CASTIMGGGNQPQHF; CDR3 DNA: TGTGCCAGTACCATTATGGGGGGCGGCAATCAGCCCCAGCATTTT
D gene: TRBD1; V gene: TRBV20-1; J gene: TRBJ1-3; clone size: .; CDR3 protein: CSAREYGQGPGNTIYF; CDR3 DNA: TGCAGTGCTAGAGAGTACGGACAGGGCCCTGGAAACACCATATATTTT
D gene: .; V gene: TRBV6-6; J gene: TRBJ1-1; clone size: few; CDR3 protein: CASMWIGDTEAFF; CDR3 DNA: TGTGCCAGCATGTGGATAGGGGACACTGAAGCTTTCTTT
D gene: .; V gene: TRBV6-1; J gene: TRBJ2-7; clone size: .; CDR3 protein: CASRSGVRSSYEQYF; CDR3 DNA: TGTGCCAGCAGGTCCGGAGTCAGAAGCTCCTACGAGCAGTACTTC
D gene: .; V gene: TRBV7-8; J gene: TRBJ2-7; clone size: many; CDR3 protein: CASSFGLTRDEQYF; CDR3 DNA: TGTGCCAGCAGCTTCGGACTAACCCGGGACGAGCAGTACTTC
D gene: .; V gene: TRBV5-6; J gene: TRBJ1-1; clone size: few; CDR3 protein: CASSLYRERATEAFF; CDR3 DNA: TGTGCCAGCAGCTTATACAGGGAGAGGGCCACTGAAGCTTTCTTT
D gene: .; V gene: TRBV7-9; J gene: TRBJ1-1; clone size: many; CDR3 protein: CASRPDRNTEAFF; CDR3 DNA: TGTGCCAGCAGACCGGACAGGAACACTGAAGCTTTCTTT
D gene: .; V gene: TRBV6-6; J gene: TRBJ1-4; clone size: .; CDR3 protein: CASSPSGGRTDEKLFF; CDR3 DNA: TGTGCCAGCAGCCCCTCGGGGGGCCGTACCGATGAAAAACTGTTTTTT
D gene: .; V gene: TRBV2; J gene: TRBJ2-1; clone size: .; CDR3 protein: CASSGLLGHEQFF; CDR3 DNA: TGTGCCAGCAGTGGCCTACTAGGGCATGAGCAGTTCTTC
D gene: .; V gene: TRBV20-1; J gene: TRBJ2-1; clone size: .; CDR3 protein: CSAQQGMNEQFF; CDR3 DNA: TGCAGTGCTCAACAGGGAATGAATGAGCAGTTCTTC
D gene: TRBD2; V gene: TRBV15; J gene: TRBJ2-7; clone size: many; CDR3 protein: CATSRRGGAVEQYF; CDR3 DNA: TGTGCCACCAGCAGACGCGGGGGGGCCGTCGAGCAGTACTTC
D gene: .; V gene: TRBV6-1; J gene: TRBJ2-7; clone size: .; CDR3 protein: CASSLTYAPEQYF; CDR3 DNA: TGTGCCAGCAGTTTGACTTACGCACCCGAGCAGTACTTC